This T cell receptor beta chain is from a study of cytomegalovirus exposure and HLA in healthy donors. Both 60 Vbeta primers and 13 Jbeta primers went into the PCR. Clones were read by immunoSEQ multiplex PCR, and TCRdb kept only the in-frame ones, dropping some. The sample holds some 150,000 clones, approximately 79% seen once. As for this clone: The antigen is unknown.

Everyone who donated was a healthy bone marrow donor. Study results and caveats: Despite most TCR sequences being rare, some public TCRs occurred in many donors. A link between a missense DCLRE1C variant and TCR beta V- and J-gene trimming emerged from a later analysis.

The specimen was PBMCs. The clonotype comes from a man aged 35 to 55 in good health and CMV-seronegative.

CDR3 amino acids: CASSSTGKGSGANVLTF. CDR3 nucleotide sequence: TGCGCCAGCAGTTCGACAGGGAAGGGATCTGGGGCCAACGTCCTGACTTTC. The V and J genes are TRBV5-1 and TRBJ2-6; 7 bases map to TRBD1. This CDR3 region has 17 residues. Trimming at V came to 5 bases and at J to 1 base, leaving 9 bases not matched to a gene. In germline, CDR1 is SGHRS, CDR2 YFSETQ.